This is a list of T cell receptor beta chains from one sample in a study of CD8 T cells in ankylosing spondylitis. TCRdb reprocessed the 5' RACE reads with MiXCR, giving one entry per CDR3 protein. The sample shows more than 300,000 distinct CDR3 sequences, 6.5% to 10% of them seen only once. The sequenced material came from blood, either unsorted or a sorted T cell fraction (not recorded which). These receptor sequences come from a male donor with ankylosing spondylitis. Both conserved end residues are part of each CDR3. Each record gives: CDR3 protein, CDR3 DNA, V gene, clone size, J gene, D gene. D genes are given only for firm matches. A row's size may be missing; if present it is once, few, many or a size class.

CASRQQSSYNEQFF	TGTGCCAGTAGGCAGCAGAGCTCCTACAATGAGCAGTTCTTC	TRBV2	many	TRBJ2-1	-
CASRPDSDNEQFF	TGTGCTAGTCGTCCAGACAGCGACAATGAGCAGTTCTTC	TRBV12-5	-	TRBJ2-1	-
CSVFVTTYEQYF	TGCAGCGTTTTTGTGACCACCTACGAGCAGTACTTC	TRBV29-1	many	TRBJ2-7	-
CAISVAGQGAGEQYF	TGTGCCATCAGTGTAGCGGGACAGGGGGCGGGCGAGCAGTACTTC	TRBV10-3	few	TRBJ2-7	TRBD1
CASSLAGHAQYF	TGTGCCAGCAGCTTAGCGGGGCATGCGCAGTACTTC	TRBV7-8	few	TRBJ2-7	-
CASSLSRQGNTEAFF	TGCGCCAGCAGCCTTAGTAGACAGGGAAACACTGAAGCTTTCTTT	TRBV4-3	few	TRBJ1-1	TRBD1
CATSDLGLGGHNEQFF	TGTGCCACCAGTGATCTCGGACTAGGGGGGCACAATGAGCAGTTCTTC	TRBV24-1	few	TRBJ2-1	-
CASSLTGENEQFF	TGTGCCAGCAGCTTGACAGGGGAGAATGAGCAGTTCTTC	TRBV7-9	-	TRBJ2-1	TRBD1
CSAGRVGTGPGPQYF	TGCAGCGCTGGGCGCGTCGGGACAGGTCCTGGACCGCAGTATTTT	TRBV29-1	many	TRBJ2-3	TRBD1
CSVEELTNTEAFF	TGCAGCGTTGAAGAACTGACGAACACTGAAGCTTTCTTT	TRBV29-1	many	TRBJ1-1	-
CSAREQGGYTGELFF	TGCAGTGCTAGAGAACAAGGAGGATACACCGGGGAGCTGTTTTTT	TRBV20-1	few	TRBJ2-2	-
CASSLTRKETQYF	TGTGCCAGCAGCTTAACTAGGAAAGAGACCCAGTACTTC	TRBV7-9	few	TRBJ2-5	-
CSARRGDTEAFF	TGCAGTGCTAGGAGGGGAGACACTGAAGCTTTCTTT	TRBV20-1	few	TRBJ1-1	-
CASSPRTVGNYGYTF	TGTGCCAGCAGCCCAAGAACGGTGGGGAACTATGGCTACACCTTC	TRBV7-9	many	TRBJ1-2	-
CASSLLPQGAKNIQYF	TGCGCCAGCAGCCTACTACCACAGGGGGCCAAAAACATTCAGTACTTC	TRBV5-1	few	TRBJ2-4	TRBD1
CASSSLFAHPGELFF	TGTGCCAGCAGCTCACTTTTCGCCCATCCCGGGGAGCTGTTTTTT	TRBV7-8	few	TRBJ2-2	-
CASSLAPAKNIQYF	TGTGCCAGCAGCTTAGCGCCCGCCAAAAACATTCAGTACTTC	TRBV7-2	many	TRBJ2-4	-
CAISESLAYQETQYF	TGTGCCATCAGTGAGTCACTAGCGTACCAAGAGACCCAGTACTTC	TRBV10-3	many	TRBJ2-5	TRBD2
CASSPQGQNQPQHF	TGTGCCAGCAGTCCCCAGGGGCAGAATCAGCCCCAGCATTTT	TRBV12-3/TRBV12-4	-	TRBJ1-5	-
CASSPQGQPYNEQFF	TGTGCCAGCAGCCCCCAGGGACAGCCATACAATGAGCAGTTCTTC	TRBV7-8	many	TRBJ2-1	TRBD1
CASSESGTGVYGYTF	TGTGCCAGCAGTGAATCGGGGACAGGAGTCTATGGCTACACCTTC	TRBV6-1	-	TRBJ1-2	TRBD1
CASSTRNEKLFF	TGTGCCAGCAGTACCCGTAATGAAAAACTGTTTTTT	TRBV6-5	-	TRBJ1-4	-
CASSEGNYGYTF	TGTGCCAGCAGTGAGGGGAACTATGGCTACACCTTC	TRBV25-1	few	TRBJ1-2	-